This TCR beta chain is drawn from a study of shared clonotypes between healthy human individuals. Investigators spread the genomic DNA of each subset evenly over several immunoSEQ plates. Sorted-subset replicate PCR reactions contained roughly 200 ng DNA, corresponding to about 30,000 T cell genomes. Method: immunoSEQ multiplex PCR; TCRdb's copy keeps in-frame clones and lacks some. The sample shows about 1,500,000 clones, about 96% of them seen only once. V lost 2 bases to trimming and J lost 2 bases, with 12 bases between them. This CDR3 spans 15 amino acids. The V gene's germline CDR1 is MNHEY and CDR2 SVGAGI.

The chain joins TRBV6-5 to TRBJ1-1, with a weak D call TRBD1 (5 bases). The sample was naive CD4+ T cells sorted from blood. Stated subset: CD45RA+ positively selected. The source of this sequence is a young man in good health. The CDR3 DNA sequence: TGTGCCAGCAGTTACGAGCGTCAGGGAAACACTGAAGCTTTCTTT. Residues: CASSYERQGNTEAFF.